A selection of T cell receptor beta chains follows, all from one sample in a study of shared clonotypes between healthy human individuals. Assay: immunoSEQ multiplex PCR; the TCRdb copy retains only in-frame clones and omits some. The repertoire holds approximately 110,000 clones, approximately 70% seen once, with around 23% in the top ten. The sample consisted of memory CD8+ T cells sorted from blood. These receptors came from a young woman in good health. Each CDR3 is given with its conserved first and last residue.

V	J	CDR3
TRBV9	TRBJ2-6	CASSPGQISSGANVLTF
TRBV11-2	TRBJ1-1	CASSLDSGASEAFF
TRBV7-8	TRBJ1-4	CASSVRQGQTNEKLFF
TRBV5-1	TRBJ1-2	CASSLGQGTNGYTF
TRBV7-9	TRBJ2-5	CASSLVVGKQETQYF
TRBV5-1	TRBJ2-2	CASSQGTDTGELFF
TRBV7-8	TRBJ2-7	CASSTLWQDRPAYEQYF
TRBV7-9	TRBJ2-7	CASSLTGLAGGPPSNEQYF
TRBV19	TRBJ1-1	CASRQVPLVAFF
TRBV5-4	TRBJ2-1	CASSLVGLTSGKDNEQFF
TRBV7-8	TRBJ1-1	CASSLTAESTEAFF
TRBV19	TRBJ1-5	CASTDDIVSQPQHF
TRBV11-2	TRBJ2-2	CASSLTGWNTGELFF
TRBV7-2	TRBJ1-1	CASSRGQMNTEAFF
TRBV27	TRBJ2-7	CASRRANSYEQYF
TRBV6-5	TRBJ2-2	CASSYLWAPGELFF
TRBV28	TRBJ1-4	CASRGQGCGPDEKLFF
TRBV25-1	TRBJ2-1	CASSESRTSESSYNEQFF
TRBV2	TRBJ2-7	CASRAMRGYEQYF
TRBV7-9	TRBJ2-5	CASSTAVGSRYF
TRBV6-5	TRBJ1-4	CASRGEGNEKLFF
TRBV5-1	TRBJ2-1	CASSWSGSGYYNEQFF
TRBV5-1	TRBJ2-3	CASSLGWGTDTQYF
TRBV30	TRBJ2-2	CAWTSPNTGELFF
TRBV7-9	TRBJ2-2	CASSLGSSGYLNTGELFF
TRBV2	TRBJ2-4	CASSASGLAKNIQYF
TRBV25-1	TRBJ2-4	CASSEEVETKNIQYF
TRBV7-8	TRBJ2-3	CASSLVASGRGGLTDTQYF
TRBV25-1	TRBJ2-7	CASSGGLAGTYEQYF
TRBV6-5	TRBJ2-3	CASSLTSGRADTQYF
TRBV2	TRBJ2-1	CASSEMASYNEQFF
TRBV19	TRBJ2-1	CASSMRALAAERNEQFF
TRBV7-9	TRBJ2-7	CASSSGTSGRSEQYF
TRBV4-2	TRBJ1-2	CASSPNSEANYGYTF
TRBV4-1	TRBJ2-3	CASSDQGGGLAELTDTQYF
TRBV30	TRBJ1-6	CAWSVSGDSPLHF
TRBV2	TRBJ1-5	CASSELEKALTDQPQHF
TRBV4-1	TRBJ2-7	CASSQAGAYEQYF
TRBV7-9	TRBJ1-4	CASSQDLFRGNEKLFF
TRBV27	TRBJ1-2	CASSTTGEGNYGYTF
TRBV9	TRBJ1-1	CASSYTGDNTEAFF
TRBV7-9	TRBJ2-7	CASSLWKDQRFYEQYF
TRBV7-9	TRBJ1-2	CASSLSGGVRGYTF
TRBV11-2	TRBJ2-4	CASSFGTGQNIQYF
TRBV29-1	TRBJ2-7	CSGLAGNRETYEQYF
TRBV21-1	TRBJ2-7	CASSLGPANEQYF
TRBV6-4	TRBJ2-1	CASSGGLAGSNEQFF
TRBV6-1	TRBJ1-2	CATGQGDSDGYTF
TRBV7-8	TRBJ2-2	CASSLAYRGGDRTGELFF
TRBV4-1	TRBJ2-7	CASSQGSQSYEQYF